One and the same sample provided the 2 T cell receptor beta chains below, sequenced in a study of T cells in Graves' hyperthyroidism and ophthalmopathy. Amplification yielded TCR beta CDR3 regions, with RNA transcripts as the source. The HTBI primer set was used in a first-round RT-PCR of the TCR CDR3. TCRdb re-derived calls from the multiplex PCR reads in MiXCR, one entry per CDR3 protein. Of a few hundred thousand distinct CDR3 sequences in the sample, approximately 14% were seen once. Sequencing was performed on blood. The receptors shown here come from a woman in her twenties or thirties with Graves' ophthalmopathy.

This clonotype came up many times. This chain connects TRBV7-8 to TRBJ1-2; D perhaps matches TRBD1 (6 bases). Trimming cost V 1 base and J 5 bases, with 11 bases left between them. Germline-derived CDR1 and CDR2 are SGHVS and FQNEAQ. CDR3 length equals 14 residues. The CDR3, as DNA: TGTGCCAGCAGCTTAGGCCGTCAGGGGTATGGCTACACCTTC. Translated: CASSLGRQGYGYTF.

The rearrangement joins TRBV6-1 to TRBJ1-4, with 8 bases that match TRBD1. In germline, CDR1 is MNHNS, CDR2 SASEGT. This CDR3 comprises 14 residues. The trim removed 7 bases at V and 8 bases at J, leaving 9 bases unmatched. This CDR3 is CASTSDRAREKLFF. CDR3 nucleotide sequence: TGTGCCAGCACCTCGGACAGGGCGCGGGAAAAACTGTTTTTT.